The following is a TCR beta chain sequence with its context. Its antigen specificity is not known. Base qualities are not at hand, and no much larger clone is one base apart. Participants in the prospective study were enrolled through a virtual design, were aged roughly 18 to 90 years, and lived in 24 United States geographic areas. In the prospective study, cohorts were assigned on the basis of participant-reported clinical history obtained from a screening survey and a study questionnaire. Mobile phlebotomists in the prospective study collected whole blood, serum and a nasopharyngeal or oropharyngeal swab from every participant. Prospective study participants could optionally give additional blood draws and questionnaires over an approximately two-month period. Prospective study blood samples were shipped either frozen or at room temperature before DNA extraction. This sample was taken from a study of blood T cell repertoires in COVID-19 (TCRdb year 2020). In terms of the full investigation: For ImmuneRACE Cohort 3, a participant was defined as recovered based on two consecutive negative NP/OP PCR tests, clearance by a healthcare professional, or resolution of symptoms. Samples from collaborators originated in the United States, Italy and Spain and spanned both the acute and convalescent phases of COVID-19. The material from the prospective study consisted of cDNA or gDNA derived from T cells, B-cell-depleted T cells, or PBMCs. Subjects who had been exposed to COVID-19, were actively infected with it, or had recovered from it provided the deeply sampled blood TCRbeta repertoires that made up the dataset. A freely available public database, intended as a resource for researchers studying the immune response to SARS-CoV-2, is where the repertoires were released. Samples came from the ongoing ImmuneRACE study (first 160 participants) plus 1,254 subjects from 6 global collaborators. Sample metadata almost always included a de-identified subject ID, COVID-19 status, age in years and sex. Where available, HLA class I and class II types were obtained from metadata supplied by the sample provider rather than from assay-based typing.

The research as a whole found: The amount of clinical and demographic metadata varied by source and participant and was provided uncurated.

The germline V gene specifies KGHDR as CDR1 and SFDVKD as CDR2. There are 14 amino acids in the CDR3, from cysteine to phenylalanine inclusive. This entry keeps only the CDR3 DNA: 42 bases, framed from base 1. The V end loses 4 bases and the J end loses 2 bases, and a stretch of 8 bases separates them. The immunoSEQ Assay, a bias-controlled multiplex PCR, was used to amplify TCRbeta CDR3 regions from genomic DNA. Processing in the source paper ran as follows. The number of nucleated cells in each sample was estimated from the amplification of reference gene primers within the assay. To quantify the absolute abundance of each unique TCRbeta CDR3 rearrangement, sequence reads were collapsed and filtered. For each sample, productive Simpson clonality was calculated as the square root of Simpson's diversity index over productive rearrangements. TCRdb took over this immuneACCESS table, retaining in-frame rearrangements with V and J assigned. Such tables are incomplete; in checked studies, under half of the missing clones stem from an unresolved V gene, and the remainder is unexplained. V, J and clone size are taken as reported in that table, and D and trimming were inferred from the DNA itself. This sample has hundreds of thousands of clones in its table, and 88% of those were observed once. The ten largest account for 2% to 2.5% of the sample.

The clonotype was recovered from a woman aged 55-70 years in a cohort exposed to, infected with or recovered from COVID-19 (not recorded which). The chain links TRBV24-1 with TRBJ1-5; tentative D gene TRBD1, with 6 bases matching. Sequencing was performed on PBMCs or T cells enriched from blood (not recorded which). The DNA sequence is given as TGTGCCACCAGTGACAGGGGCGGCAATCAGCCCCAGCATTTT. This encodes CATSDRGGNQPQHF.